What follows are 2 T cell receptor beta chains derived from one specimen sequenced in a study of vaccination and CD4 T cells after COVID-19. With the Oncomine TCR Beta short-read assay, DNA from cultured CD4+ T cells was sequenced. TCRdb analysed the PCR reads with MiXCR anew, one entry per CDR3 protein. This repertoire shows around 10,000 distinct CDR3 sequences, approximately 41% found once; its top ten account for 29%. As to treatment: roughly ten-day PBMC culture with coronavirus spike peptide pools or control peptides (ViraFEST assay). Their target antigens are unknown. The sequencing input was CD4+ T cells from blood, cultured in vitro. The receptors derive from a human donor who had recovered from COVID-19.

The rearrangement joins TRBV15 to TRBJ2-5; TRBD1 matches at 9 bases. CDR1 LNHNV and CDR2 YYDKDF come from the germline V gene (reference sequence). Trimming removed 5 bases from V and 5 bases from J; junction bases left unmatched: 12. The CDR3 is 16 amino acids. Here the CDR3 reads CATSRWTGAGTETQYF. CDR3 bases: TGTGCCACCAGCCGATGGACAGGGGCGGGGACGGAGACCCAGTACTTC.

The rearrangement uses TRBV20-1 and TRBJ2-1, with TRBD2 identical over 7 bases. The germline V gene has CDR1 DFQATT and CDR2 SNEGSKA (reference sequence). The CDR3 has 12 residues. J lost 14 bases, V lost 0 bases, and 7 bases had no gene match. The CDR3 DNA reads TGCAGTGCTAGAGATCGGGGGGAGGGAAAGTTCTTC. As protein: CSARDRGEGKFF.